This is a list of T cell receptor beta chains from one sample in a study of PD-L1 blockade in urothelial cancer. The assay was immunoSEQ multiplex PCR, and TCRdb's table has in-frame clones only and misses some. Seen here are about 50,000 clones, roughly 80% observed once, and the top ten hold approximately 8.2%. The sequencing used PBMCs, collected around atezolizumab (anti-PD-L1) treatment. Receptor source: a man between 65 and 85 years old with urothelial cancer. CDR3s include the opening cysteine and the closing phenylalanine or tryptophan. Fields, in order: D gene, V gene, clone size, J gene, CDR3 protein, CDR3 DNA. A D gene is named only where the DNA matches it firmly. Size tells how often a clone was seen (once, few, many) or the class of an expanded clone, and some rows leave it out.

>-|TRBV5-6|-|TRBJ2-6
CASSFLRFSGANVLTF
TGTGCCAGCAGCTTCTTGCGGTTCTCTGGGGCCAACGTCCTGACTTTC
>TRBD2|TRBV5-3|-|TRBJ2-1
CARSLAGPSYNEQFF
TGTGCCAGGAGCCTAGCGGGGCCTTCCTACAATGAGCAGTTCTTC
>TRBD1|TRBV5-6|-|TRBJ2-7
CASSSKGQGYYEQYF
TGTGCCAGCAGCTCGAAGGGACAGGGATACTACGAGCAGTACTTC
>TRBD2|TRBV2|-|TRBJ2-1
CASSEQAGGSVKQFF
TGTGCCAGCAGTGAGCAAGCGGGAGGGTCCGTAAAGCAGTTCTTC
>-|TRBV5-1|-|TRBJ1-2
CASSQGTHNYGYTF
TGCGCCAGCAGCCAGGGTACCCACAACTATGGCTACACCTTC
>-|TRBV19|few|TRBJ1-4
CASSTSLGEKLFF
TGTGCCAGTAGTACTAGTCTAGGTGAAAAACTGTTTTTT
>-|TRBV2|-|TRBJ1-1
CASSVEASGQRAFF
TGTGCCAGCAGTGTCGAAGCGAGTGGACAGCGCGCTTTCTTT
>TRBD2|TRBV5-1|few|TRBJ2-7
CASSLIAGGPYEQYF
TGCGCCAGCAGCTTGATAGCGGGAGGGCCCTACGAGCAGTACTTC
>TRBD1|TRBV2|-|TRBJ1-5
CASRQGADQPQHF
TGTGCCAGCCGACAGGGTGCGGATCAGCCCCAGCATTTT
>TRBD1|TRBV6-1|-|TRBJ2-5
CASNRDSGRETQYF
TGTGCCAGCAATAGGGACAGCGGTAGAGAGACCCAGTACTTC
>-|TRBV11-3|-|TRBJ2-5
CASSLAGGETQYF
TGTGCCAGCAGCTTAGCAGGCGGGGAGACCCAGTACTTC
>-|TRBV6-5|-|TRBJ2-7
CASSPTEYEQYF
TGTGCCAGCAGTCCGACAGAGTACGAGCAGTACTTC
>-|TRBV7-9|-|TRBJ2-2
CASSLGFSGNTGELFF
TGTGCCAGCAGCTTAGGATTTAGCGGGAACACCGGGGAGCTGTTTTTT
>-|TRBV6-5|-|TRBJ2-1
CASSHREHNEQFF
TGTGCCAGCAGTCACCGGGAGCACAATGAGCAGTTCTTC
>-|TRBV10-3|-|TRBJ1-2
CAITAGQLANYGYTF
TGTGCCATTACCGCCGGACAGTTAGCTAACTATGGCTACACCTTC
>-|TRBV9|-|TRBJ2-7
CASSESRQYF
TGTGCCAGCAGCGAGAGTAGACAGTACTTC
>-|TRBV5-1|-|TRBJ2-7
CASSEEDRTLTYEQYF
TGCGCCAGCAGCGAGGAGGACAGAACCTTAACCTACGAGCAGTACTTC